This note documents a single T cell receptor (beta chain) sequence. Using immunoSEQ multiplex PCR, the repertoire was profiled, and TCRdb retains in-frame clones only, with some absent. The table has around 15,000 clones, roughly 80% seen once; the top ten hold about 18%. In germline, CDR1 is KGHSH, CDR2 LQKENI. J was trimmed by 8 bases and V by 5 bases; bases with no gene match: 10. The CDR3 is 15 amino acids. This sample was included in a study of T cell changes during pregnancy in multiple sclerosis. The source material was CD8+ T cells from peripheral blood mononuclear cells, sampled in the third trimester of pregnancy. The chain links TRBV18 to TRBJ2-1, with 9 bases that match TRBD2. The sequence was collected from a female donor in good health, enrolled as a control in a pregnancy study. The CDR3 region is CASSSLAGPGDEQFF. The CDR3 nucleotides are TGTGCCAGCTCATCCCTAGCGGGACCGGGAGATGAGCAGTTCTTC. Drawing the rest from reference TRBV18 and TRBJ2-1, the complete variable domain is NAGVMQNPRHLVRRRGQEARLRCSPMKGHSHVYWYRQLPEEGLKFMVYLQKENIIDESGMPKERFSAEFPKEGPSILRIQQVVRGDSAAYFCASSSLAGPGDEQFFGPGTRLTVL.